The 26 T cell receptor beta chains below were found in one sample sequenced in a study of blood T cells in healthy people across ages. A second 7 to 11 cycle PCR used barcoded and J-beta primers. TCRdb re-called the 5' RACE reads with MiXCR, one entry per CDR3 protein. Of 1.5 million to 2 million distinct CDR3 sequences in the sample, roughly 50% were seen once. Sequenced input: blood. The source of these receptors is a middle-aged woman in good health.

This chain connects TRBV20-1 to TRBJ2-7; 9 bases are a match to TRBD1. From germline, CDR1 is DFQATT and CDR2 SNEGSKA (reference sequence). Losses at the gene ends were 3 bases for V and 3 bases for J; bases not matched to a gene: 12. The CDR3 is 16 amino acids. CDR3 amino acids: CSARGTDRGNLYEQYF. CDR3 bases: TGCAGTGCTAGGGGGACCGACAGGGGGAACCTCTACGAGCAGTACTTC.

The chain couples TRBV2 to TRBJ1-2; weak D call: TRBD1 (6 bases). CDR1 and CDR2 from the germline V gene are SNHLY and FYNNEI. The CDR3 covers 11 residues. V was trimmed by 6 bases and J by 8 bases, leaving 10 bases between them. CDR3 amino acids: CASRNRDGYTF. The CDR3 DNA is TGTGCCAGCAGGAACAGGGACGGCTACACCTTC.

This chain links TRBV5-1 with TRBJ1-2, with a tentative D call TRBD1 (6 bases). Trimming stripped 4 bases from V and 4 bases from J, with 17 bases between. The CDR3 extends over 15 amino acids. Germline V gene lookup returns CDR1 SGHRS and CDR2 YFSETQ. CDR3 DNA: TGCGCCAGCAGCCCGTACGTTACAGGGCTCTATGGCTACACCTTC. This encodes CASSPYVTGLYGYTF.

The rearrangement links TRBV28 to TRBJ2-1, with D unclear. The CDR3 runs to 14 residues. V shed 8 bases and J shed 5 bases, with 16 bases lying between them. Germline lookup yields CDR1 MDHEN and CDR2 SYDVKM. The CDR3 DNA is TGTGCCAGCCGAAGGGCCAGAAGTAACAATGAGCAGTTCTTC. This gives the protein CASRRARSNNEQFF.

The chain uses TRBV28 and TRBJ2-5, with a weak D call TRBD1 (5 bases). The CDR3 covers 14 residues. V dropped 6 bases and J dropped 2 bases, with 13 bases sitting between them. The germline gives CDR1 MDHEN, CDR2 SYDVKM. Here the CDR3 DNA reads TGTGCCAGCAGGTTCAGGGTGACACAAGAGACCCAGTACTTC. Amino acids: CASRFRVTQETQYF.

The genes are TRBV5-1 and TRBJ2-7, with TRBD1 identical over 9 bases. The V segment lost 5 bases and the J segment 5 bases; nucleotides outside the gene matches: 11. The CDR3 is made up of 15 amino acids. Germline V gives CDR1 SGHRS, CDR2 YFSETQ. Here the CDR3 DNA reads TGCGCCAGCAGGATCCGGGACAGGGTCCTCGACGAGCAGTACTTC. Translating gives CASRIRDRVLDEQYF.

This clonotype has a handful of counts. The chain links TRBV2 to TRBJ1-2; D gene ambiguous. V was pared by 7 bases and J by 4 bases, with 16 bases between. This CDR3 region has 14 residues. CDR1 is SNHLY and CDR2 is FYNNEI in the germline V gene. CDR3 nucleotides: TGTGCCAGCAAAATCGATTACACTATCTATGGCTACACCTTC. Translated, it gives CASKIDYTIYGYTF.

V is TRBV20-1 and J is TRBJ1-6; D not resolved. The V end was cut by 1 base, the J end by 4 bases, with 8 bases between. There are 14 residues in the CDR3. Germline V lookup: CDR1 DFQATT, CDR2 SNEGSKA (reference sequence). The CDR3 sequence: CSARAELYNSPLHF. DNA for the CDR3: TGCAGTGCTAGAGCCGAACTGTATAATTCACCCCTCCACTTT.

V usage is TRBV29-1 and J usage is TRBJ2-4; either TRBD1 or TRBD2 may fit D (5 bases each). TRBJ2-7 explains the end of the DNA better; the J call may be wrong. This CDR3 has 12 residues. Germline CDR1 and CDR2: SQVTM and ANQGSEA. This chain's CDR3 is CSVGRWSCEQYF. The CDR3, as DNA: TGCAGCGTGGGACGGTGGTCGTGCGAGCAGTACTTC.

The chain employs TRBV27 and TRBJ1-5; D gene uncertain. Looked up from germline, CDR1 is MNHEY and CDR2 is SMNVEV (reference sequence). This CDR3 is 16 amino acids long. V was pared by 4 bases and J by 7 bases, with 20 bases between. The DNA for the CDR3 is TGTGCCAGCAGTTCGAAGGTAGGAGTAAAGGAACAGCCCCAGCATTTT. Residues: CASSSKVGVKEQPQHF.

The genes are TRBV19 and TRBJ2-7; TRBD2 might be the D (5 bases). V was pared by 8 bases and J by 2 bases, with 16 bases between. The CDR3 length is 14 residues. The germline gives CDR1 LNHDA, CDR2 SQIVND (reference sequence). CDR3 protein: CASAEEGLPYEQYF. The DNA for the CDR3 is TGTGCCAGTGCAGAAGAGGGATTGCCCTACGAGCAGTACTTC.

Written as DNA, the CDR3 is TGCGCCAGCAGCCTGCGGACTAGTGGTTGTGAGCAGTTCTTC. It is translated as CASSLRTSGCEQFF. The J gene is TRBJ2-1, the V gene TRBV5-1; 7 nucleotides match TRBD2. CDR1 and CDR2 from the germline V gene are SGHRS and YFSETQ. The CDR3 runs 14 residues. Germline trimming cut 4 bases from V and 9 bases from J; bases unmatched to any gene: 10.

This clonotype was counted only a few times. The V and J genes are TRBV7-2 and TRBJ1-2; D gene ambiguous. The CDR3 contains 15 residues. The germline CDR1 and CDR2 sequences are SGHTA and FQGNSA. V shed 5 bases and J shed 4 bases, with 17 bases lying between them. The CDR3 protein is CASSPEEGFIYGYTF. Here the CDR3 DNA reads TGTGCCAGCAGCCCCGAGGAGGGCTTTATCTATGGCTACACCTTC.

V gene TRBV5-6 combines with J gene TRBJ2-3; D might be TRBD1 or TRBD2, each matching 5 bases. Germline loops: CDR1 SGHDT, CDR2 YYEEEE. V was trimmed by 4 bases and J by 6 bases, leaving 15 bases between them. This CDR3 region has 14 residues. CDR3 bases: TGTGCCAGCAGCGTGGGACCATCGATCGATACGCAGTATTTT. Its translation: CASSVGPSIDTQYF.

This chain links TRBV7-2 with TRBJ2-1; 8 nucleotides match TRBD2. The V and J ends lost 2 bases and 4 bases, in that order; junction bases with no gene match: 13. The CDR3 spans 18 residues. Germline loops: CDR1 SGHTA, CDR2 FQGNSA. The CDR3 DNA is TGTGCCAGCAGCTTAATGGCGCGGGGGGCCCTACCGTACAATGAGCAGTTCTTC. Its protein is CASSLMARGALPYNEQFF.

This rearrangement joins TRBV13 to TRBJ1-4; D might be TRBD1 (5 bases). The CDR3 runs 16 residues. Trimming left V 5 bases short and J 0 bases short, with 13 bases between. Germline CDR1 PRHDT, CDR2 FYEKMQ (reference sequence). CDR3 region: CASSIAVGPTNEKLFF. The CDR3, as DNA: TGTGCCAGCAGCATTGCGGTGGGGCCAACTAATGAAAAACTGTTTTTT.

In this sample, this clonotype turned up a few times. The J gene is TRBJ1-1, the V gene TRBV27; possibly TRBD1 for D (6 bases). V was cut by 6 bases and J by 0 bases, with 17 bases left in between. CDR1 and CDR2 from the germline V gene are MNHEY and SMNVEV (reference sequence). The CDR3 consists of 16 residues. CDR3 amino acids: CASSPPHTGLNTEAFF. The CDR3 nucleotides read TGTGCCAGCAGCCCCCCCCACACAGGGTTGAACACTGAAGCTTTCTTT.

The genes are TRBV9 and TRBJ1-1; D is undetermined. Trimming shortened V by 0 bases and J by 8 bases, and 8 bases separated the two germline ends. CDR1 and CDR2 from the germline V gene are SGDLS and YYNGEE. CDR3 length equals 12 residues. CDR3 region: CASSVAGEEAFF. CDR3 bases: TGTGCCAGCAGCGTAGCCGGGGAGGAAGCTTTCTTT.

The chain has TRBV9 and TRBJ2-5; D tentatively fits TRBD1 or TRBD2 (5 bases each). The CDR3 is 13 residues long. V was clipped by 6 bases and J by 5 bases, with 14 bases between them. Germline V gene sequence: CDR1 SGDLS, CDR2 YYNGEE. The CDR3, as DNA: TGTGCCAGCACCCGGGACGAATGGGAGACCCAGTACTTC. Translated: CASTRDEWETQYF. The variable domain in full, with the rest retrieved from reference TRBV9 and TRBJ2-5, is DSGVTQTPKHLITATGQRVTLRCSPRSGDLSVYWYQQSLDQGLQFLIQYYNGEERAKGNILERFSAQQFPDLHSELNLSSLELGDSALYFCASTRDEWETQYFGPGTRLLVL.

The V and J genes are TRBV2 and TRBJ2-7; TRBD2 matches 9 bases. CDR1 and CDR2 from the germline V gene are SNHLY and FYNNEI. J was trimmed by 5 bases and V by 5 bases; bases with no gene match: 13. There are 16 residues in the CDR3. In DNA, the CDR3 is TGTGCCAGCAGTCGAAAAGTAGCGGGGGCGGGGGACGAGCAGTACTTC. It is translated as CASSRKVAGAGDEQYF.

The V call is TRBV29-1, the J call TRBJ2-1, with 9 bases lining up with TRBD1. The V gene end was trimmed by 3 bases and the J gene end by 1 base; junction bases not matched to a gene: 10. The CDR3 is made up of 17 amino acids. Germline loops: CDR1 SQVTM, CDR2 ANQGSEA. CDR3 amino acids: CSVEGWTGERSYNEQFF. CDR3 coding DNA: TGCAGCGTTGAGGGATGGACAGGGGAAAGGTCCTACAATGAGCAGTTCTTC.

This clonotype was counted once. The chain couples TRBV28 to TRBJ2-1, with TRBD2 identical over 7 bases. The DNA end lines up better with TRBJ2-7; the J call may be wrong. The germline CDR1 and CDR2 sequences are MDHEN and SYDVKM. The CDR3 has 14 residues. CDR3 protein: CASSLSGNTHEQYF. CDR3 in DNA: TGTGCCAGCAGTTTAAGCGGGAACACTCACGAGCAGTACTTC.

The chain is built from TRBV27 and TRBJ2-3; 7 bases agree with TRBD1. The CDR3 sequence is 14 residues long. Germline lookup yields CDR1 MNHEY and CDR2 SMNVEV (reference sequence). With V trimmed by 6 bases and J by 4 bases, 7 bases remained unmatched. This CDR3 is CASRQDRVADTQYF. CDR3 coding DNA: TGTGCCAGCAGGCAAGACAGGGTGGCAGATACGCAGTATTTT.

The rearrangement uses TRBV5-1 and TRBJ1-2, with a weak D call TRBD1 (5 bases). Germline V gene sequence: CDR1 SGHRS, CDR2 YFSETQ. The CDR3 is 15 residues long. The ends were cut back, 4 bases at V and 0 bases at J, with 13 bases in the middle. CDR3 protein: CASSPGVRANYGYTF. The CDR3 region has the DNA TGCGCCAGCAGCCCGGGGGTTAGAGCTAACTATGGCTACACCTTC.

The CDR3 coding sequence is TGCAGTGCTAGAGATGGGACAGGGGTTTACTATGGCTACACCTTC. Residues: CSARDGTGVYYGYTF. The rearrangement joins TRBV20-1 to TRBJ1-2, with 10 bases matching TRBD1. The CDR3 has 15 residues. With 0 bases clipped from V and 3 bases from J, the junction kept 4 bases outside the gene matches. Germline V gene sequence: CDR1 DFQATT, CDR2 SNEGSKA (reference sequence).

The chain recombines TRBV20-1 with TRBJ2-7, with TRBD2 matching 8 bases. CDR3 length: 14 residues. Germline V gene lookup returns CDR1 DFQATT and CDR2 SNEGSKA (reference sequence). With V trimmed by 5 bases and J by 0 bases, 6 bases remained unmatched. The CDR3 DNA reads as TGCAGTGCTGGGGATCTAGCGGGCTCCTACGAGCAGTACTTC. Translation: CSAGDLAGSYEQYF.